The entry below describes one TCR beta chain. CDR1 and CDR2 from the germline V gene are SGDLS and YYNGEE. With V trimmed by 3 bases and J by 2 bases, 5 bases remained unmatched. This CDR3 has 15 amino acids. This study enrolled people aged roughly 18 to 89 from about 26 US geographic areas. The table came from immunoSEQ multiplex PCR; TCRdb's copy has only in-frame clones and leaves some out. The sample consists of 200,000 to 250,000 clones, 75% to 90% of them appearing once. This sample is drawn from a study of blood T cell repertoires in COVID-19. The V gene is TRBV9, the J gene TRBJ2-1, with 7 bases lining up with TRBD1. Sequencing used PBMCs or T cells enriched from blood (not recorded which). This receptor was obtained from a woman aged 30 to 39 with acute COVID-19. CDR3 nucleotides: TGTGCCAGCAGCGGACACGGGACAGCCTACAATGAGCAGTTCTTC. Translated: CASSGHGTAYNEQFF.